These T cell receptor beta chains were read from a single sample in a study of blood T cell repertoires in COVID-19. The table came from immunoSEQ multiplex PCR; TCRdb's copy has only in-frame clones and leaves some out. The sample lists some 80,000 clones, roughly four fifths occurring once. Sequencing used peripheral blood. These receptors came from a woman older than 75 with active or convalescent COVID-19. Each CDR3 is given with its conserved first and last residue. D genes are given only for firm matches. Clone size is shown for a subset of rows, as once, few, many or a class of expanded clone.

TRBV6-5 NA TRBD2 CASSYRGREDEQYF
TRBV5-4 NA NA CASSLVGASGNTIYF
TRBV6-5 NA NA CASRRGSNTGELFF
TRBV28 NA NA CASSLSLEGLQPQHF
TRBV6-5 NA TRBD1 CASSYARQGGDGYTF
TRBV12-3/TRBV12-4 NA NA CASSYTTGERLF
TRBV7-8 NA TRBD1 CASSPGTGRSGYTF
TRBV7-2 NA TRBD1 CASSLRGTGSYEQYF
TRBV7-9 NA TRBD1 CASSLTGVNEKLFF
TRBV27 NA TRBD1 CASTRDRETNEQFF
TRBV19 NA TRBD1 CASSMGQETDTQYF
TRBV2 NA NA CASSELRSSYNSPLHF
TRBV3-1/TRBV3-2 NA NA CASSQVRETDKDSNQPQHF
TRBV4-3 NA NA CASSQALNGQYF
TRBV3-1/TRBV3-2 NA NA CASSLRGGVSGNTIYF
TRBV5-5 NA NA CASSFGNQETQYF
TRBV5-1 NA TRBD1 CASSLWGTGGFYNEQFF
TRBV4-3 NA NA CASSQDVNRVLQPQHF
TRBV11-2 NA NA CASSTTGLSTDTQYF
TRBV11-2 NA NA CASSLVGGKSTQYF
TRBV5-4 few NA CASSPPGRSNGYTF
TRBV6-6 NA TRBD1 CATNPDTGDRVAFF
TRBV5-1 NA TRBD1 CASRDRDNGYTF
TRBV6-5 NA TRBD1 CASSYRQGMNTEAFF
TRBV7-3 NA TRBD1 CASSPHHRTGYNEQFF
TRBV7-6 NA NA CASSSDKNTGELFF
TRBV12-3/TRBV12-4 NA NA CASSPGEGQFF
TRBV11-2 NA TRBD1 CASSTGVSTEAFF
TRBV6-2/TRBV6-3 NA TRBD2 CASSYWGGGADEQFF
TRBV11-2 once NA CASSLARPGWSKNIQYF
TRBV7-9 NA NA CASSLPLRGEKLFF
TRBV6-2/TRBV6-3 few NA CASSYGRNTGELFF
TRBV12-3/TRBV12-4 NA NA CASSMRAGELFF
TRBV27 NA NA CASSLGRGGDEQFF
TRBV5-1 few NA CASSLMGGTGELFF